The present T cell receptor (beta chain) was sequenced within a study of blood T cell repertoires in COVID-19. In this sample, this clone turned up many times. Authors' methods: Scientists estimated how many nucleated cells there were by amplifying reference gene primers. Sequenced by immunoSEQ multiplex PCR; TCRdb stores in-frame clones only, minus some. The DNA was the basis for D and trimming; V, J and clone size are from that table. This sample has 180,000 or so clones; 70% to 90% occur once, and the top ten carry approximately 1.2%. This CDR3 spans 15 amino acids. The V gene end was trimmed by 7 bases and the J gene end by 3 bases; junction bases not matched to a gene: 10. Germline V gene data show CDR1 as MNHEY and CDR2 as SVGAGI.

Material for sequencing was peripheral blood. V gene TRBV6-5 combines with J gene TRBJ1-2, with 8 positions matching TRBD1. This sequence originates from a man aged 55 to 70 who had recovered from COVID-19. DNA for the CDR3: TGTGCCAGCACCGGATCGACAGGGGCCTACTATGGCTACACCTTC. Translation gives CASTGSTGAYYGYTF.